This entry lists 5 T cell receptor beta chains sequenced from one sample in a study of early T cells in non-severe SARS-CoV-2 infection. TCRdb processed the 5' RACE reads anew with MiXCR; each CDR3 protein has one entry. Of tens of thousands of distinct CDR3 sequences in the sample, 10% to 15% were seen once. Specimen: whole blood. All receptors derive from an adult who was a healthcare worker with PCR-confirmed SARS-CoV-2 infection or an uninfected control (not recorded which).

This clonotype was detected ten times or more. This chain connects TRBV7-9 to TRBJ2-2, with TRBD2 identical over 11 bases. The CDR3 length is 16 residues. Germline-derived CDR1 and CDR2 are SEHNR and FQNEAQ (reference sequence). V was clipped by 0 bases and J by 6 bases; unmatched bases: 3. The CDR3 is CASSLALAGGSGELFF. The CDR3 bases are TGTGCCAGCAGCTTAGCTCTAGCGGGAGGTTCCGGGGAGCTGTTTTTT.

This clonotype was recorded many times. V and J are TRBV20-1 and TRBJ2-5; D is undetermined. V was shortened by 5 bases and J by 5 bases, with 6 bases between the two germline ends. The CDR3 has 10 amino acids. The germline gives CDR1 DFQATT, CDR2 SNEGSKA (reference sequence). This CDR3 reads CSAVGETQYF. The CDR3 nucleotides read TGCAGTGCTGTCGGGGAGACCCAGTACTTC.

The chain combines TRBV19 with TRBJ2-2; 9 bases align to TRBD2. The CDR3 has 14 amino acids. Germline V CDR1 and CDR2: LNHDA, SQIVND (reference sequence). The CDR3 protein is CATSGGHNTGELFF. DNA of the CDR3: TGTGCAACAAGCGGGGGGCACAACACCGGGGAGCTGTTTTTT.

At least ten counts were recorded for this clonotype. The chain uses TRBV3-1 and TRBJ1-6; D is unresolved. CDR1 is LGHDT, CDR2 YNNKEL, per germline (reference sequence). This CDR3 has 13 amino acids. Trimming pared 1 base from V and 12 bases from J, leaving 10 bases between. CDR3 nucleotide sequence: TGTGCCAGCAGCCAAGGAGAGGGCGGACCCCTCCACTTT. This codes for CASSQGEGGPLHF.

This clonotype was detected a few times. The V and J genes are TRBV20-1 and TRBJ2-7; unclear D gene. The CDR3 is made up of 12 amino acids. V gave up 0 bases and J gave up 5 bases, with 8 bases separating them. The germline V gene encodes CDR1 DFQATT and CDR2 SNEGSKA (reference sequence). CDR3 protein: CSARDLTDEQYF. The CDR3 coding sequence is TGCAGTGCTAGAGATCTGACGGACGAGCAGTACTTC.